This is a list of T cell receptor beta chains from one sample in a study of blood T cell repertoires in COVID-19. The protocol was immunoSEQ multiplex PCR, while the TCRdb copy is restricted to in-frame clones and leaves out a portion. The sample records 150,000 to 200,000 clones, roughly 73% being singletons. The sample comprised peripheral blood. These receptors were obtained from an elderly woman with active or convalescent COVID-19. Both conserved end residues are part of each CDR3. D genes are given only for firm matches. Not every row has a clone size; where given, it reads once, few, many or a size class.

J: TRBJ2-7
D: -
length: 15
size: -
V: TRBV5-1
CDR3: CASRLSPIQQYEQYF
DNA: TGCGCCAGCAGGCTAAGCCCCATACAGCAATACGAGCAGTACTTC

J: TRBJ2-2
D: -
length: 14
size: many
V: TRBV7-7
CDR3: CASSLETNTGELFF
DNA: TGTGCCAGCAGCTTAGAGACAAACACCGGGGAGCTGTTTTTT

J: TRBJ1-4
D: -
length: 14
size: -
V: TRBV5-1
CDR3: CASSLQGPNEKLFF
DNA: TGCGCCAGCAGCCTACAGGGACCTAATGAAAAACTGTTTTTT

J: TRBJ1-6
D: -
length: 15
size: -
V: TRBV19
CDR3: CASSNRETLNSPLHF
DNA: TGTGCCAGTAGTAACCGGGAGACCCTGAATTCACCCCTCCACTTT

J: TRBJ1-5
D: -
length: 14
size: -
V: TRBV7-9
CDR3: CASSLWDTNQPQHF
DNA: TGTGCCAGCAGCTTATGGGACACCAATCAGCCCCAGCATTTT

J: TRBJ1-1
D: TRBD1
length: 14
size: -
V: TRBV29-1
CDR3: CSVGRGRGRTEAFF
DNA: TGCAGCGTTGGCCGGGGCAGGGGGAGGACTGAAGCTTTCTTT

J: TRBJ1-6
D: -
length: 16
size: -
V: TRBV7-9
CDR3: CASSPGPDTRNSPLHF
DNA: TGTGCCAGCAGCCCAGGGCCGGATACGCGGAATTCACCCCTCCACTTT

J: TRBJ2-1
D: -
length: 15
size: -
V: TRBV7-2
CDR3: CASSLIGGRYNEQFF
DNA: TGTGCCAGCAGCTTAATCGGGGGGCGATACAATGAGCAGTTCTTC

J: TRBJ2-1
D: TRBD2
length: 15
size: -
V: TRBV3-1/TRBV3-2
CDR3: CASRKGLQLGNEQFF
DNA: TGTGCCAGCAGGAAGGGACTACAACTGGGGAATGAGCAGTTCTTC

J: TRBJ2-3
D: TRBD2
length: 15
size: -
V: TRBV6-2/TRBV6-3
CDR3: CASSYSSGAGATQYF
DNA: TGTGCCAGCAGTTACTCCTCTGGAGCGGGGGCGACGCAGTATTTT

J: TRBJ1-2
D: -
length: 13
size: -
V: TRBV7-9
CDR3: CASSLPGNYGYTF
DNA: TGTGCCAGCAGCTTGCCGGGGAACTATGGCTACACCTTC